This TCR beta chain was recorded in a study of blood T cell repertoires in COVID-19. Profiled with immunoSEQ multiplex PCR; TCRdb holds only in-frame clones, not every one. The table records fewer than 200,000 clones, roughly 80% of them present only once. V was cut by 0 bases and J by 3 bases, with 21 bases left in between. The CDR3 totals 19 residues. The TCR originated in a woman aged 50 to 60 who had recovered from COVID-19. The sample taken for sequencing was PBMCs or T cells enriched from blood (not recorded which). The chain uses TRBV23-1 and TRBJ1-5, with D maybe TRBD1 (6 bases). TRBV23-1 is treated as an ORF (open reading frame) with a function not yet certain. This CDR3 reads CASSQSKGQLTPYNQPQHF. The CDR3 bases are TGCGCCAGCAGTCAATCGAAGGGACAATTAACCCCATACAATCAGCCCCAGCATTTT.